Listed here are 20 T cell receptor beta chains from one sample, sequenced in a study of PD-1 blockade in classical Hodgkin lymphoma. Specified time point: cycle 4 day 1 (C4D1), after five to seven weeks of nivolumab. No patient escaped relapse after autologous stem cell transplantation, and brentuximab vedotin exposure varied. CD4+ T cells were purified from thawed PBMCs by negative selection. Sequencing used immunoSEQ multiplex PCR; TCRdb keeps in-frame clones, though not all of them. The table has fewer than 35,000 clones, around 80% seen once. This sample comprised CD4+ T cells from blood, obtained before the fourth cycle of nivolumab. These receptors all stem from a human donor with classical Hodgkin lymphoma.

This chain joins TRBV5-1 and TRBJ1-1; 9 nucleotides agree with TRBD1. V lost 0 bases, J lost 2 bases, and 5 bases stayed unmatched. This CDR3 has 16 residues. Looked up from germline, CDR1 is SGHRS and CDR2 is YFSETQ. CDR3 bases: TGCGCCAGCAGCTTGGGGACAGGGGTGTTCAACACTGAAGCTTTCTTT. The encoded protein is CASSLGTGVFNTEAFF.

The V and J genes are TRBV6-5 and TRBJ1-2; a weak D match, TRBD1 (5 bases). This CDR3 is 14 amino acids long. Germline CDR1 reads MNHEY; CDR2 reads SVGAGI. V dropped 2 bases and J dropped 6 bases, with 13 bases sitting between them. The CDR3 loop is CASSYRGFRDGYTF. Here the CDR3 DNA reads TGTGCCAGCAGTTACCGGGGGTTCCGGGATGGCTACACCTTC.

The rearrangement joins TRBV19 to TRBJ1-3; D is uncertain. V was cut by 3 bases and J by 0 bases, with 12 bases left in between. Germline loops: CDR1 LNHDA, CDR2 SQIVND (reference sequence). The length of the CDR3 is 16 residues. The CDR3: CASSMAATASGNTIYF. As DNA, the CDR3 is TGTGCCAGTAGTATGGCCGCTACTGCCTCTGGAAACACCATATATTTT.

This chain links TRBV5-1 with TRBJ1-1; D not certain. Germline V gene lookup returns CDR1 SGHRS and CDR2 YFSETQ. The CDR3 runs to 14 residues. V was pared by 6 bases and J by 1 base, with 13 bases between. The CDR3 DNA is TGCGCCAGCACCACGGAGGAGGGGAACACTGAAGCTTTCTTT. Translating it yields CASTTEEGNTEAFF.

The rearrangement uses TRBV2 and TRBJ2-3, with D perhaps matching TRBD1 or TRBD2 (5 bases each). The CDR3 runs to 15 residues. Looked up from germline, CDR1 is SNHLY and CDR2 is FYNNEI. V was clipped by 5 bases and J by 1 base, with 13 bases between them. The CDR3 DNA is TGTGCCAGCAGTCCCCTAATGGGGGGCACAGATACGCAGTATTTT. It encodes CASSPLMGGTDTQYF.

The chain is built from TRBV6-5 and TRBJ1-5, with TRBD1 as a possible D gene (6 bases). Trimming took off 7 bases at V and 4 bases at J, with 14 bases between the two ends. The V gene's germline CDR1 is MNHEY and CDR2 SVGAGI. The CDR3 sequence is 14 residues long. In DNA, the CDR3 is TGTGCCAGCACCACCGCCGACAGGAATCAGCCCCAGCATTTT. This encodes CASTTADRNQPQHF.

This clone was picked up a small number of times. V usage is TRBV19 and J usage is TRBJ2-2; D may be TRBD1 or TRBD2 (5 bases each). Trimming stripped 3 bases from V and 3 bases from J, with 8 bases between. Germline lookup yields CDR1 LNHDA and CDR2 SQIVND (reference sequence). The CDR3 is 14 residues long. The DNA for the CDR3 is TGTGCCAGTAGTATCGGGGCGGACACCGGGGAGCTGTTTTTT. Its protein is CASSIGADTGELFF.

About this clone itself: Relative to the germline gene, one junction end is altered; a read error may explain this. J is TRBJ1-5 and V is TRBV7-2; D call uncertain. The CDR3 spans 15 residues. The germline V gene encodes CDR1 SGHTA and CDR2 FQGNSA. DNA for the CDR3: TGTGCCAGCAGCTTATCGCGTGGAGGCAACCAGCCCCAGCATTTT. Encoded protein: CASSLSRGGNQPQHF. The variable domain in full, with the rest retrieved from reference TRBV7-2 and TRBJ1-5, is GAGVSQSPSNKVTEKGKDVELRCDPISGHTALYWYRQSLGQGLEFLIYFQGNSAPDKSGLPSDRFSAERTGGSVSTLTIQRTQQEDSAVYLCASSLSRGGNQPQHFGDGTRLSIL.

CDR3 region: CASSGTGSGNTIYF. The CDR3 region has the DNA TGTGCCAGCAGTGGCACAGGATCTGGAAACACCATATATTTT. The J gene is TRBJ1-3, the V gene TRBV25-1; possible D gene TRBD1, 5 bases. The CDR3 has 14 residues. CDR1 and CDR2 (germline): MGHDK, SYGVNS. V dropped 4 bases and J dropped 1 base, with 8 bases sitting between them.

CDR3 region: CAWTAGGYEKLFF. DNA for the CDR3: TGTGCCTGGACAGCAGGGGGCTATGAAAAACTGTTTTTT. The V and J genes are TRBV30 and TRBJ1-4; 8 nucleotides line up with TRBD1. CDR3 length equals 13 residues. The germline V gene encodes CDR1 GTSNPN and CDR2 SVGIG (reference sequence). V lost 4 bases, J lost 6 bases, and 4 bases stayed unmatched.

Here the CDR3 reads CASSSYLGQGRAIDEKLFF. The CDR3 DNA is TGTGCCAGCAGCTCCTACCTTGGACAGGGTAGAGCTATCGATGAAAAACTGTTTTTT. The rearrangement joins TRBV7-9 to TRBJ1-4; 8 bases agree with TRBD1. Germline trimming cut 4 bases from V and 6 bases from J; bases unmatched to any gene: 19. Germline CDR1 SEHNR, CDR2 FQNEAQ (reference sequence). This CDR3 is built from 19 residues.

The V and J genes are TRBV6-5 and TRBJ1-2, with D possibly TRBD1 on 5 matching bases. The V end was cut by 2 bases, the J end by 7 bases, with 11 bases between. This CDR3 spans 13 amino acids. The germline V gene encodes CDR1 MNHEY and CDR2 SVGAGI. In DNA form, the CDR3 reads TGTGCCAGCAGTTACATGGGGCAGGGTGGCTACACCTTC. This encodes CASSYMGQGGYTF.

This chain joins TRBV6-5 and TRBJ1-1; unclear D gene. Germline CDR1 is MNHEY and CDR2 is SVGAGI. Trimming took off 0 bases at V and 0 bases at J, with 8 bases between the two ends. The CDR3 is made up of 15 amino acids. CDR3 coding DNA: TGTGCCAGCAGTTACTCGGGTCTGATGAACACTGAAGCTTTCTTT. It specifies CASSYSGLMNTEAFF.

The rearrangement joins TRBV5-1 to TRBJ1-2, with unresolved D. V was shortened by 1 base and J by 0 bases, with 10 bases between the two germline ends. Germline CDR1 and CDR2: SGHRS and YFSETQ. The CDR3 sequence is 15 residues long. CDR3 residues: CASSLTGSSNYGYTF. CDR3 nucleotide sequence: TGCGCCAGCAGCTTGACGGGATCTTCTAACTATGGCTACACCTTC.

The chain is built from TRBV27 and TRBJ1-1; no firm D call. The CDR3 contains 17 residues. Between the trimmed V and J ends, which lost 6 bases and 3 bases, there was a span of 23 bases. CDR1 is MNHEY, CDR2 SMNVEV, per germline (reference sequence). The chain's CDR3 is CASRIRVHPNGDTEAFF. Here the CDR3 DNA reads TGTGCCAGCAGGATCCGTGTCCATCCCAATGGGGACACTGAAGCTTTCTTT.

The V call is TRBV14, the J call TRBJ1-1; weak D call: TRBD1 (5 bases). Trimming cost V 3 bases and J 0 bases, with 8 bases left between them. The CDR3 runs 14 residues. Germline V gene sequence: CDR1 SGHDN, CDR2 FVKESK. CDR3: CASSHSGLNTEAFF. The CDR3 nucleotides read TGTGCCAGCAGCCATTCAGGGTTGAACACTGAAGCTTTCTTT.

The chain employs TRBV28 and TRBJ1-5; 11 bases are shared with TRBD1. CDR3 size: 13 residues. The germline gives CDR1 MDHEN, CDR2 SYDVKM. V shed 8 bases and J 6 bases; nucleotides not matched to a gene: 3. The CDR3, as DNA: TGTGCCAGCGGACAGGGGGCTGGTCAGCCCCAGCATTTT. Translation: CASGQGAGQPQHF.

This CDR3 reads CASSGGYSHRNQNTEAFF. Here the CDR3 DNA reads TGTGCCAGCAGTGGTGGATACTCGCACAGGAACCAGAACACTGAAGCTTTCTTT. The rearrangement links TRBV25-1 to TRBJ1-1, with TRBD1 as a possible D gene (5 bases). The length of the CDR3 is 18 residues. V was shortened by 4 bases and J by 1 base, with 22 bases between the two germline ends. Per the germline V gene, CDR1 is MGHDK and CDR2 is SYGVNS.

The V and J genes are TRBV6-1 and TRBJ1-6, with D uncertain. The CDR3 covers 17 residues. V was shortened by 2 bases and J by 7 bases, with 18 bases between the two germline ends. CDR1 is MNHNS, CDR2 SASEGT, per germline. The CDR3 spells CASSEFDGRVGNSPLHF. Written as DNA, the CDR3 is TGTGCCAGCAGTGAATTTGATGGCAGAGTTGGGAATTCACCCCTCCACTTT.

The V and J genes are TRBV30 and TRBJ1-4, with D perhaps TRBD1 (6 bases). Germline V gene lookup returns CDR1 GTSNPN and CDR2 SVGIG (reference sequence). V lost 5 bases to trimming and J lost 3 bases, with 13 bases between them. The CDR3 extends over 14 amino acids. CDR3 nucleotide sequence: TGTGCCTGGGACTCAGGGGACGCTAATGAAAAACTGTTTTTT. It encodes CAWDSGDANEKLFF. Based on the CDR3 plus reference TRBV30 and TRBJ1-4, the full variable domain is SQTIHQWPATLVQPVGSPLSLECTVEGTSNPNLYWYRQAAGRGLQLLFYSVGIGQISSEVPQNLSASRPQDRQFILSSKKLLLSDSGFYLCAWDSGDANEKLFFGSGTQLSVL.